The rows below give T cell receptor beta chains drawn from one sample of a study of regulatory T cells in long-lasting Graves disease. TCRdb reprocessed the multiplex PCR reads with MiXCR, giving one entry per CDR3 protein. The data contain some 470,000 distinct CDR3 sequences, approximately 21% of them singletons. The source was peripheral blood mononuclear cells (PBMCs), collected when the disease was refractory, from a patient treated with antithyroid drugs. The receptor set was obtained from a female donor with Graves disease. CDR3s include the opening cysteine and the closing phenylalanine or tryptophan. Each record gives: V gene, clone size, CDR3 length, J gene, D gene, CDR3 DNA, CDR3 protein. The D gene is left open where the match is weak. The listing skips clone size in some rows; elsewhere it reads once, few, many or a size class.

TRBV3-1	NA	14	TRBJ1-1	TRBD1	TGTGCCAGCATAGGCAGGGACAGGGGCACTGAAGCTTTCTTT	CASIGRDRGTEAFF
TRBV30	NA	14	TRBJ2-7	NA	TGTGCCTGGAGGAAGTACAAGGACCTCCGGGAGCAGTACTTC	CAWRKYKDLREQYF
TRBV28	NA	16	TRBJ2-1	TRBD2	TGTGCCAGCTCAACGGTTAGGACGTCGGCGGGGGATGAGCAGTTCTTC	CASSTVRTSAGDEQFF
TRBV7-2	NA	15	TRBJ1-1	NA	TGTGCCAGCAGCTACAAGGTATCCGGGGGGTATGAAGCTTTCTTT	CASSYKVSGGYEAFF
TRBV19	many	13	TRBJ2-5	NA	TGTGCCAGTAGTAGGGGGGATTTTTGGACCCAGTACTTC	CASSRGDFWTQYF
TRBV7-2	few	13	TRBJ1-1	TRBD1	TGTGCCAGCAGCTTAAGACAGGGGACTGAAGCTTTCTTT	CASSLRQGTEAFF
TRBV11-2	once	11	TRBJ2-1	NA	TGTGCCAGCACCTCCTTCGATGAGCAGTTCTTC	CASTSFDEQFF
TRBV5-5	few	13	TRBJ2-7	NA	TGTGCCAGCAGCTACGGGACACCTTACGAGCAGTACTTC	CASSYGTPYEQYF
TRBV7-7	NA	13	TRBJ2-7	NA	TGTGCTAGCAGCTCACAGTACGCCGGCGAGCAGTACTTC	CASSSQYAGEQYF
TRBV20-1	NA	15	TRBJ2-5	NA	TGCAGTGCTAGAGAGAGACAGGGAGGAGGGGAGACCCAGTACTTC	CSARERQGGGETQYF
TRBV28	many	15	TRBJ1-2	TRBD1	TGTGCCAGCAGCCCTCGGACAGGGTCGGGGTATGGCTACACCTTC	CASSPRTGSGYGYTF
TRBV25-1	NA	13	TRBJ2-5	TRBD1	TGTGCCAGCAGTGAAGGACAGGAAGAGACCCAGTACTTC	CASSEGQEETQYF
TRBV18	NA	14	TRBJ2-5	NA	TGTGCCAGCTCGTCCGGGACGGCTCAAGAGACCCAGTACTTC	CASSSGTAQETQYF
TRBV12-3/TRBV12-4	many	12	TRBJ1-2	NA	TGTGCCAGCAGTTTGGGACAAGCAGGCTACACCTTC	CASSLGQAGYTF
TRBV6-2/TRBV6-3	many	15	TRBJ2-5	NA	TGTGCCAGCAGTTATATCGTCGGCGGGGAAGAGACCCAGTACTTC	CASSYIVGGEETQYF
TRBV7-6	few	15	TRBJ1-1	TRBD1	TGTGCCAGCAGCTTAGGTGGGACAGGGGGAACTGAAGCTTTCTTT	CASSLGGTGGTEAFF
TRBV7-9	few	14	TRBJ2-7	NA	TGTGCCAGCAGCTTAGCGGGGACGCGGGGCGAGCAGTACTTC	CASSLAGTRGEQYF
TRBV6-5	many	14	TRBJ2-7	NA	TGTGCCAGCAGTTATCACGGCACAGCCTACGAGCAGTACTTC	CASSYHGTAYEQYF
TRBV4-1	once	18	TRBJ1-3	NA	TGCGCCAGCAGCCAAGGGGGGGCCAGGGGACTCTCTGGAAACACCATATATTTT	CASSQGGARGLSGNTIYF
TRBV4-1	few	15	TRBJ2-5	NA	TGCGCCAGCAGCCAAGATAGGTTACGCCAAGAGACCCAGTACTTC	CASSQDRLRQETQYF
TRBV20-1	NA	16	TRBJ1-2	TRBD1	TGCAGTGCTAGAGATCCCCAACAGGGGACGCTCTATGGCTACACCTTC	CSARDPQQGTLYGYTF
TRBV19	NA	14	TRBJ2-7	NA	TGTGCCAGTAGTATCGGGACGAGCCGGGACGAGCAGTACTTC	CASSIGTSRDEQYF
TRBV2	many	12	TRBJ1-4	NA	TGTGCCAGCAGTGAATCGACGGAAAAACTGTTTTTT	CASSESTEKLFF
TRBV11-2	many	15	TRBJ2-7	NA	TGTGCCAGCAGCTTAGAGGGTCAGGACCACTACGAGCAGTACTTC	CASSLEGQDHYEQYF
TRBV3-1	NA	14	TRBJ2-5	NA	TGTGCCAGCAGCCAAGATACGGGGTTGTCGACCCAGTACTTC	CASSQDTGLSTQYF
TRBV20-1	few	12	TRBJ2-7	NA	TGCAGTGCTAGAGTGGATACCTACGAGCAGTACTTC	CSARVDTYEQYF
TRBV6-1	few	15	TRBJ1-1	TRBD1	TGTGCCAGCAGTAGTCCTACAGGGGGTTACACTGAAGCTTTCTTT	CASSSPTGGYTEAFF
TRBV12-3/TRBV12-4	many	15	TRBJ1-1	NA	TGTGCCAGCAGTTTTGAGGTGGGGGTGAACACTGAAGCTTTCTTT	CASSFEVGVNTEAFF
TRBV20-1	few	15	TRBJ1-4	TRBD1	TGCAGTGCCTCCCGACAGGGGGCAACTAATGAAAAACTGTTTTTT	CSASRQGATNEKLFF
TRBV12-3/TRBV12-4	many	14	TRBJ1-1	NA	TGTGCCAGCAGTTTGGGTCTGCCGAACACTGAAGCTTTCTTT	CASSLGLPNTEAFF
TRBV5-1	many	14	TRBJ1-1	NA	TGCGCCAGCAGCTTGGCGACAAGGAACACTGAAGCTTTCTTT	CASSLATRNTEAFF